This is a list of T cell receptor beta chains from one sample in a study of T cell responses to AZD1222 COVID-19 vaccine. Libraries were prepared by immunoSEQ multiplex PCR; TCRdb keeps only in-frame clonotypes and omits some of them. The profile shows approximately 140,000 clones, 90% of them singletons. This material consisted of peripheral blood, taken 28 days after the second AZD1222 dose. The source of these receptors is an adult who received the AZD1222 COVID-19 vaccine. CDR3s include the opening cysteine and the closing phenylalanine or tryptophan. The order of the fields is J gene, V gene, CDR3 protein.

j_call: TRBJ1-2; v_call: TRBV12-3/TRBV12-4; cdr3_aa: CASSLGSGGYTF
j_call: TRBJ2-5; v_call: TRBV12-5; cdr3_aa: CASGFGTGKETQYF
j_call: TRBJ2-1; v_call: TRBV15; cdr3_aa: CATSSGITLREQFF
j_call: TRBJ2-3; v_call: TRBV5-1; cdr3_aa: CASSLDGTGTPAGTDTQYF
j_call: TRBJ1-4; v_call: TRBV30; cdr3_aa: CAWRAGSGTREIKKLFF
j_call: TRBJ2-1; v_call: TRBV29-1; cdr3_aa: CSVDGGTYNEQFF
j_call: TRBJ2-5; v_call: TRBV27; cdr3_aa: CASSRGLAGALQETQYF
j_call: TRBJ2-5; v_call: TRBV5-6; cdr3_aa: CASSFSRGETQYF
j_call: TRBJ1-2; v_call: TRBV28; cdr3_aa: CASLGQSYGYTF
j_call: TRBJ2-3; v_call: TRBV5-4; cdr3_aa: CASSGSAGGSTDTQYF
j_call: TRBJ2-4; v_call: TRBV13; cdr3_aa: CASSVGPRGAKNIQYF
j_call: TRBJ1-4; v_call: TRBV12-3/TRBV12-4; cdr3_aa: CASSRASGEKLFF
j_call: TRBJ1-1; v_call: TRBV6-2/TRBV6-3; cdr3_aa: CASSYRGDTEAFF
j_call: TRBJ2-7; v_call: TRBV15; cdr3_aa: CATSRDLEQGATYEQYF
j_call: TRBJ2-3; v_call: TRBV20-1; cdr3_aa: CSASSGSGTDTQYF
j_call: TRBJ1-5; v_call: TRBV7-8; cdr3_aa: CASSLARSSNQPQHF
j_call: TRBJ1-1; v_call: TRBV4-1; cdr3_aa: CASSRIGLGDTEAFF
j_call: TRBJ1-1; v_call: TRBV6-1; cdr3_aa: CASSELTGGTTEAFF
j_call: TRBJ2-3; v_call: TRBV7-6; cdr3_aa: CASSLGPAADTQYF
j_call: TRBJ1-5; v_call: TRBV7-9; cdr3_aa: CASSYGRNQPQHF
j_call: TRBJ1-1; v_call: TRBV11-2; cdr3_aa: CASSLAGVEAFF
j_call: TRBJ1-2; v_call: TRBV12-3/TRBV12-4; cdr3_aa: CASSYSNYGYTF
j_call: TRBJ2-5; v_call: TRBV3-1/TRBV3-2; cdr3_aa: CASSLPVGGSQETQYF
j_call: TRBJ2-7; v_call: TRBV10-2; cdr3_aa: CASIGTSGRVDEQYF
j_call: TRBJ2-1; v_call: TRBV5-1; cdr3_aa: CASSLDGTSGKNEQFF
j_call: TRBJ2-7; v_call: TRBV7-8; cdr3_aa: CASSLAGGTYEQYF
j_call: TRBJ2-1; v_call: TRBV6-5; cdr3_aa: CASSYSRLANNEQFF
j_call: TRBJ2-3; v_call: TRBV11-2; cdr3_aa: CASSLELSVTDTQYF
j_call: TRBJ1-6; v_call: TRBV6-5; cdr3_aa: CASRSTGHSSPLHF
j_call: TRBJ2-1; v_call: TRBV6-6; cdr3_aa: CASRRRPDGDNEQFF
j_call: TRBJ1-2; v_call: TRBV7-9; cdr3_aa: CASSLLEAYRANYGYTF
j_call: TRBJ2-1; v_call: TRBV7-9; cdr3_aa: CASSLYGQDYNEQFF
j_call: TRBJ2-3; v_call: TRBV18; cdr3_aa: CASSPGIRVVADTQYF
j_call: TRBJ1-2; v_call: TRBV6-6; cdr3_aa: CASSYSTGNYGYTF
j_call: TRBJ1-5; v_call: TRBV4-1; cdr3_aa: CASSQDRRDQPQHF
j_call: TRBJ1-1; v_call: TRBV27; cdr3_aa: CASQSHDRIGGAFF
j_call: TRBJ2-1; v_call: TRBV7-2; cdr3_aa: CASSLETSPLGNEQFF
j_call: TRBJ2-3; v_call: TRBV6-5; cdr3_aa: CASSRGTDTQYF
j_call: TRBJ1-2; v_call: TRBV5-1; cdr3_aa: CASSLGGTEYGYTF
j_call: TRBJ1-3; v_call: TRBV10-3; cdr3_aa: CAISESGTGNTIYF
j_call: TRBJ2-7; v_call: TRBV7-9; cdr3_aa: CASSLGQGATYEQYF
j_call: TRBJ2-1; v_call: TRBV4-1; cdr3_aa: CASSQDLFGLAGTGEQFF
j_call: TRBJ1-1; v_call: TRBV4-1; cdr3_aa: CASSQAEGGYTEAFF
j_call: TRBJ2-1; v_call: TRBV24-1; cdr3_aa: CATSDPDRGSVDEQFF
j_call: TRBJ1-6; v_call: TRBV20-1; cdr3_aa: CSASPSPLHF